The T cell receptor (beta chain) described here comes from a study of response to subunit inactivated influenza vaccine. The table lists this clonotype with many counts. Its matching antigen is unknown. Germline CDR1 MNHEY, CDR2 SVGAGI. V lost 0 bases to trimming and J lost 5 bases, with 10 bases between them. CDR3 length equals 14 residues. The study's findings and limits: Each seasonal flu vaccination may recruit only limited new T cells, authors suggested.

TCRdb re-analysed the RT-PCR reads in MiXCR, keeping a single row per CDR3 protein. The data contain fewer than 750,000 distinct CDR3 sequences, 12% to 15% of them seen just once; the ten biggest clones take up roughly 10%. The specimen was PBMCs from blood, collected approximately 12 days after vaccination. This sequence originates from a man between 45 and 60 years old who received an inactivated influenza vaccine. V is TRBV6-5 and J is TRBJ1-2; D is uncertain. The DNA of the CDR3 is TGTGCCAGCAGTTACTCGGGTACGCGGTATGGCTACACCTTC. Translation: CASSYSGTRYGYTF.